This TCR beta chain was sequenced for a study of shared clonotypes between healthy human individuals. Study details: Each donor's CD8 memory used one plate, CD8 naive two, each CD4 subset three. Study-wide results and caveats: Several donors showed sharing of approximately 5% of naive CD4 clonotypes. Researchers found naive subsets generally carried larger estimated richness than memory subsets.

Source study methods: ImmunoSEQ only sent back junction sequences with no quality scores, so filtering was done differently. Repertoires were generated with immunoSEQ multiplex PCR, while TCRdb's copy carries only in-frame clones and drops some. The V and J calls and the clone size are those of that table, but D and trimming were determined from the DNA. The sample lists a few million clones; around 94% were seen once. This clone appeared once. Its specificity is not known. This CDR3 is built from 14 residues. Input material: naive CD4+ T cells sorted from blood. Described subset: CD45RA+ positively selected. The clonotype comes from a man between 18 and 35 years old in good health. This rearrangement joins TRBV21-1 to TRBJ2-7; whether TRBD2, the table's D call, matches the DNA was not checked. TRBV21-1 represents a pseudogene. CDR3 DNA sequence: TGTGCCAGCAGCAAAGTGATAACTACCCATGAGCAGTACTTC. This gives the protein CASSKVITTHEQYF.